Given below is one TCR beta chain in context. As yet, its antigen is unknown. PCR was performed using 60 Vbeta and 13 Jbeta primers. Sequencing was performed with immunoSEQ multiplex PCR; in TCRdb, only in-frame clones are kept and a portion is missing. The sample has 100,000 to 150,000 clones; 75% to 85% are singletons. These data are taken from a study of cytomegalovirus exposure and HLA in healthy donors. At the level of the study: Early on, a data release was issued that held 80 million to 90 million unique TCRs from HLA-typed donors.

Trimming took off 1 base at V and 4 bases at J, with 13 bases between the two ends. This CDR3 is built from 14 residues. CDR1 and CDR2 (germline): GTSNPN, SVGIG (reference sequence). Among the donors, all were healthy bone marrow donors. The study, taken as a whole, reports: Later analysis suggested most CMV-associated TCR beta chains were HLA-restricted. 87-base-pair reads could not separate some V segments, including TRBV6-2 and TRBV6-3.

The receptor was isolated from a woman in her forties or fifties in good health and CMV-seropositive. Specimen: PBMCs. The chain combines TRBV30 with TRBJ1-1; D unresolved. The CDR3 here is CAWSGFVSGTEAFF. The CDR3 nucleotides are TGTGCCTGGAGTGGGTTTGTTTCGGGCACTGAAGCTTTCTTT.